This T cell receptor (beta chain) was observed in a study of PD-1 blockade in classical Hodgkin lymphoma. This sample's time point: newly diagnosed, previously untreated cHL patient sample. After thawing, PBMCs were subjected to magnetic negative selection to isolate CD8+ T cells. Turning to this clone: Its antigen is undetermined.

Germline V gives CDR1 SGHVS, CDR2 FQNEAQ. This CDR3 comprises 16 residues. The germline V and J ends were trimmed by 5 bases and 5 bases, with 18 bases remaining between them. TCRdb's copy holds only in-frame clones and misses some; the assay was immunoSEQ multiplex PCR. The sample shows some 3,200 clones, roughly 80% of them seen only once. Overall study results and limits: What drove the repertoire differences, possibly disease activity or prior therapy, has not been defined.

Sequenced sample: CD8+ T cells from blood. The TCR was taken from a human donor with classical Hodgkin lymphoma. The V and J genes are TRBV7-8 and TRBJ2-2; D is uncertain. The CDR3: CASSPEHKFETGELFF. The CDR3, as DNA: TGTGCCAGCAGCCCAGAACATAAGTTTGAGACCGGGGAGCTGTTTTTT. Complete variable domain (other parts from reference TRBV7-8 and TRBJ2-2): GAGVSQSPRYKVAKRGQDVALRCDPISGHVSLFWYQQALGQGPEFLTYFQNEAQLDKSGLPSDRFFAERPEGSVSTLKIQRTQQEDSAVYLCASSPEHKFETGELFFGEGSRLTVL.